One and the same sample provided the 24 T cell receptor beta chains below, sequenced in a study of blood T cell repertoires in COVID-19. Data came from immunoSEQ multiplex PCR; TCRdb stores just in-frame clones and leaves some out. The profile covers around 89,000 clones, with around 89% appearing a single time and 8% to 10% taken by the ten largest. The sample consisted of peripheral blood. The receptors derive from a man over 45 with acute or convalescent COVID-19.

The chain joins TRBV5-1 to TRBJ1-4, with 7 bases matching TRBD1. The CDR3 contains 14 residues. Germline V gene data show CDR1 as SGHRS and CDR2 as YFSETQ. Trimming at V came to 7 bases and at J to 3 bases, leaving 6 bases not matched to a gene. The CDR3 region is CASGKTGPNEKLFF. The CDR3 nucleotides read TGCGCCAGCGGCAAGACAGGGCCTAATGAAAAACTGTTTTTT.

The chain joins TRBV6-5 to TRBJ1-1, with D maybe TRBD1 (5 bases). This CDR3 has 14 amino acids. V lost 6 bases to trimming and J lost 3 bases, with 14 bases between them. Germline CDR1 MNHEY, CDR2 SVGAGI. The CDR3 loop reads CASRTAPRDTEAFF. For the CDR3, the DNA is TGTGCCAGCAGGACAGCCCCACGGGACACTGAAGCTTTCTTT.

V is TRBV9 and J is TRBJ2-1; TRBD2 is a possible D gene (5 bases). This CDR3 comprises 15 residues. Trimming removed 2 bases from V and 5 bases from J, with 14 bases in between. Germline V gene data show CDR1 as SGDLS and CDR2 as YYNGEE. CDR3 sequence: CASSVFAGRNNEQFF. The CDR3 DNA follows: TGTGCCAGCAGCGTTTTCGCGGGTCGGAACAATGAGCAGTTCTTC.

The rearrangement joins TRBV2 to TRBJ2-5; a weak D match, TRBD1 (6 bases). V lost 5 bases to trimming and J lost 4 bases, with 11 bases between them. CDR1 and CDR2 from the germline V gene are SNHLY and FYNNEI. This CDR3 spans 13 amino acids. This CDR3 is CASSSTGIETQYF. Here the CDR3 DNA reads TGTGCCAGCAGTTCAACAGGGATAGAGACCCAGTACTTC.

The chain carries TRBV7-2 and TRBJ2-7; TRBD2 matches at 9 bases. Germline CDR1 and CDR2: SGHTA and FQGNSA. The length of the CDR3 is 14 residues. V was pared by 5 bases and J by 4 bases, with 6 bases of the junction left unmatched. CDR3 loop: CASSPQLAGYEQYF. The CDR3 bases are TGTGCCAGCAGCCCCCAGCTAGCGGGGTACGAGCAGTACTTC.

In its sample, this clone was seen once. V usage is TRBV19 and J usage is TRBJ1-5, with 11 bases lining up with TRBD1. In germline, CDR1 is LNHDA, CDR2 SQIVND (reference sequence). J gave up 6 bases and V 5 bases, and 3 bases lay outside the gene matches. The CDR3 is made up of 14 amino acids. The CDR3 DNA follows: TGTGCCAGTAGTCCGGACAGGGGGCGTCAGCCCCAGCATTTT. Protein product: CASSPDRGRQPQHF. The full variable domain, with the rest looked up from reference TRBV19 and TRBJ1-5, is DGGITQSPKYLFRKEGQNVTLSCEQNLNHDAMYWYRQDPGQGLRLIYYSQIVNDFQKGDIAEGYSVSREKKESFPLTVTSAQKNPTAFYLCASSPDRGRQPQHFGDGTRLSIL.

V usage is TRBV11-2 and J usage is TRBJ1-3; tentatively, D is TRBD1 (6 bases). Trimming stripped 5 bases from V and 0 bases from J, with 11 bases between. Germline CDR1 and CDR2: SGHAT and FQNNGV. CDR3 length: 15 residues. The CDR3 reads CASSPQGLSGNTIYF. DNA of the CDR3: TGTGCCAGCAGCCCCCAGGGGCTCTCTGGAAACACCATATATTTT.

V and J are TRBV19 and TRBJ2-1, with 9 positions matching TRBD1. In germline, CDR1 is LNHDA, CDR2 SQIVND (reference sequence). This CDR3 region has 14 residues. V lost 8 bases, J lost 5 bases, and 7 bases stayed unmatched. The CDR3 region has the DNA TGTGCCAGTGGGGCGGGACAGGGTGACAATGAGCAGTTCTTC. Its translation: CASGAGQGDNEQFF.

The rearrangement links TRBV29-1 to TRBJ2-5; 8 positions agree with TRBD1. With V trimmed by 8 bases and J by 5 bases, 10 bases remained unmatched. CDR3 length equals 13 residues. Germline V gene lookup returns CDR1 SQVTM and CDR2 ANQGSEA. This CDR3 reads CSFLQGGRETQYF. Written as DNA, the CDR3 is TGCAGCTTTCTACAGGGGGGTCGCGAGACCCAGTACTTC.

This clone occurred many times. This chain uses TRBV19 with TRBJ2-1; 11 positions match TRBD2. Germline CDR1 reads LNHDA; CDR2 reads SQIVND (reference sequence). The trim removed 6 bases at V and 10 bases at J, leaving 8 bases unmatched. This CDR3 is built from 14 residues. CDR3 in amino acids: CASSRLAGGREQFF. The CDR3 DNA follows: TGTGCCAGTAGCCGCCTAGCGGGGGGTAGGGAGCAGTTCTTC.

The V and J genes are TRBV18 and TRBJ1-5; the D is unclear. From germline, CDR1 is KGHSH and CDR2 LQKENI. The CDR3 consists of 16 residues. Trimming pared 4 bases from V and 0 bases from J, leaving 13 bases between. The CDR3 loop reads CASSLSVFPSNQPQHF. In nucleotides, the CDR3 is TGTGCCAGCTCACTTTCCGTCTTCCCTAGCAATCAGCCCCAGCATTTT.

The chain recombines TRBV6-5 with TRBJ1-1; tentative D call: TRBD1 (6 bases). Trimming removed 8 bases from V and 4 bases from J, with 14 bases in between. The CDR3 runs 13 residues. Germline lookup yields CDR1 MNHEY and CDR2 SVGAGI. The CDR3 DNA is TGTGCCAGCGGCGATACAGGGCTCACTGAAGCTTTCTTT. Translated: CASGDTGLTEAFF.

J is TRBJ2-1 and V is TRBV27; 10 bases fit TRBD1. CDR1 is MNHEY, CDR2 SMNVEV, per germline (reference sequence). The CDR3 is made up of 15 amino acids. The V gene end was trimmed by 4 bases and the J gene end by 2 bases; junction bases not matched to a gene: 2. This CDR3 reads CASSSDRGAYNEQFF. CDR3 nucleotide sequence: TGTGCCAGCAGTTCGGACAGGGGGGCCTACAATGAGCAGTTCTTC.

The CDR3 DNA follows: TGTGCCAGCAGCCAAGAGGACCCACGGGGACTAGCGGGGGGGAATAATGAGCAGTTCTTC. Protein: CASSQEDPRGLAGGNNEQFF. The chain joins TRBV3-1 (or the pseudogene TRBV3-2) to TRBJ2-1, with 16 bases fitting TRBD2. With V trimmed by 0 bases and J by 7 bases, 12 bases remained unmatched. The CDR3 totals 20 residues. Germline CDR1 is LGHDT and CDR2 is YNNKEL (reference sequence).

The chain combines TRBV18 with TRBJ1-1, with no clear D. Germline assignment: CDR1 KGHSH and CDR2 LQKENI. V was shortened by 0 bases and J by 1 base, with 3 bases between the two germline ends. This CDR3 spans 13 amino acids. CDR3: CASSPPSNTEAFF. CDR3 nucleotides: TGTGCCAGCTCACCACCCTCGAACACTGAAGCTTTCTTT.

This chain connects TRBV9 to TRBJ2-5; D might be TRBD2 (7 bases). Between the trimmed V and J ends, which lost 2 bases and 6 bases, there was a span of 8 bases. CDR1 is SGDLS and CDR2 is YYNGEE in the germline V gene. The CDR3 totals 12 residues. The CDR3 sequence is CASSVGGQTQYF. In DNA form, the CDR3 reads TGTGCCAGCAGCGTGGGGGGGCAGACCCAGTACTTC.

The chain uses TRBV5-4 and TRBJ2-3, with 8 bases lining up with TRBD2. V lost 4 bases, J lost 5 bases, and 6 bases stayed unmatched. The CDR3 is 14 amino acids. CDR1 is SGHNT, CDR2 YYREEE, per germline (reference sequence). The CDR3 spells CASSRRGVVDTQYF. CDR3 bases: TGTGCCAGCAGCCGGCGGGGGGTTGTAGATACGCAGTATTTT.

This clone came up once. V usage is TRBV5-1 and J usage is TRBJ1-1, with TRBD1 as a possible D gene (5 bases). Trimming removed 5 bases at V and 4 bases at J, with 18 bases between. Germline V gene data show CDR1 as SGHRS and CDR2 as YFSETQ. The CDR3 is made up of 15 amino acids. The CDR3: CASRSILQGFTEAFF. The CDR3 DNA reads TGCGCCAGCAGGTCCATTCTTCAGGGCTTCACTGAAGCTTTCTTT.

The chain links TRBV30 to TRBJ2-3; tentatively, D is TRBD1 (6 bases). Germline V gene lookup returns CDR1 GTSNPN and CDR2 SVGIG (reference sequence). The CDR3 is 14 residues long. The V and J ends lost 5 bases and 1 base respectively, with 13 bases between them. The CDR3 spells CAWAGDFGTDTQYF. CDR3 bases: TGTGCCTGGGCAGGGGATTTCGGCACAGATACGCAGTATTTT.

V and J are TRBV7-9 and TRBJ1-4; 8 nucleotides match TRBD1. V lost 2 bases, J lost 7 bases, and 3 bases stayed unmatched. The CDR3 is made up of 14 amino acids. The germline V gene encodes CDR1 SEHNR and CDR2 FQNEAQ (reference sequence). The CDR3 sequence is CASSLQQGVEKLFF. CDR3 nucleotide sequence: TGTGCCAGCAGCTTACAACAGGGGGTTGAAAAACTGTTTTTT. Based on the CDR3 plus reference TRBV7-9 and TRBJ1-4, the full variable domain is DTGVSQNPRHKITKRGQNVTFRCDPISEHNRLYWYRQTLGQGPEFLTYFQNEAQLEKSRLLSDRFSAERPKGSFSTLEIQRTEQGDSAMYLCASSLQQGVEKLFFGSGTQLSVL.

The J gene is TRBJ2-7, the V gene TRBV10-3; 7 bases fit TRBD1. Trimming cost V 8 bases and J 6 bases; bases outside gene matches: 13. Germline lookup yields CDR1 ENHRY and CDR2 SYGVKD. CDR3 length equals 14 residues. The CDR3 region is CAIRPGTDLSEQYF. The CDR3 DNA sequence: TGTGCCATCCGACCCGGGACAGACCTTTCCGAGCAGTACTTC.

In this sample, this clone turned up once. The CDR3 sequence is CASSFNNEQFF. CDR3 coding DNA: TGTGCCAGCAGTTTTAATAATGAGCAGTTCTTC. The chain links TRBV6-5 to TRBJ2-1; D gene uncertain. The CDR3 is 11 amino acids. Looked up from germline, CDR1 is MNHEY and CDR2 is SVGAGI. V was shortened by 4 bases and J by 7 bases, with 5 bases between the two germline ends.

J is TRBJ2-3 and V is TRBV19; possibly TRBD1 for D (5 bases). V was cut by 5 bases and J by 0 bases, with 12 bases left in between. The CDR3 length is 15 residues. Per the germline V gene, CDR1 is LNHDA and CDR2 is SQIVND (reference sequence). In DNA form, the CDR3 reads TGTGCCAGTAGTTGGCCTAGGGGTAGCACAGATACGCAGTATTTT. Encoded protein: CASSWPRGSTDTQYF.

The chain couples TRBV27 to TRBJ1-6; D is possibly TRBD1 (6 bases). The ends were cut back, 6 bases at V and 10 bases at J, with 16 bases in the middle. This CDR3 is built from 14 residues. CDR1 and CDR2 from the germline V gene are MNHEY and SMNVEV (reference sequence). The CDR3 loop is CASSPTKDSSPLHF. DNA for the CDR3: TGTGCCAGCAGCCCAACGAAGGACAGCTCACCCCTCCACTTT.